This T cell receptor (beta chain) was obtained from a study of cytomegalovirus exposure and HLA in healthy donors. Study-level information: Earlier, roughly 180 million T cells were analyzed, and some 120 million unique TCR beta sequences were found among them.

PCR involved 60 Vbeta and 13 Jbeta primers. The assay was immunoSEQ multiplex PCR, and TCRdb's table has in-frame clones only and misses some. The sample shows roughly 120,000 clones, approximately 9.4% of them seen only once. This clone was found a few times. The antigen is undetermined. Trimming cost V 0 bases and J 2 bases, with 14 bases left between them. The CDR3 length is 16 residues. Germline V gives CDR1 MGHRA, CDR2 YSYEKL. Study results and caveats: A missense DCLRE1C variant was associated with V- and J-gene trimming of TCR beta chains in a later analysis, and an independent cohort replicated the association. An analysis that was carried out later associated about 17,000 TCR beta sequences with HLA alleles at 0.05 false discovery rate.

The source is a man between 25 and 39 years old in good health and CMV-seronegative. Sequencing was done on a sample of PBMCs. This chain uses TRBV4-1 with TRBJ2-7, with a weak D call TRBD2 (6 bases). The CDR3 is CASSQEPRGMPYEQYF. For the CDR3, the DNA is TGCGCCAGCAGCCAAGAACCCCGGGGGATGCCCTACGAGCAGTACTTC.